The rows below give T cell receptor beta chains drawn from one sample of a study of shared clonotypes between healthy human individuals. The protocol was immunoSEQ multiplex PCR, while the TCRdb copy is restricted to in-frame clones and leaves out a portion. Of under 850,000 clones in the sample, 92% were seen once. Specimen: naive CD8+ T cells sorted from blood. The receptor set was obtained from a man aged 30-40 years in good health. The CDR3 runs from the conserved cysteine through the conserved F or W. The D gene is left open where the match is weak. Size tells how often a clone was seen (once, few, many) or the class of an expanded clone, and some rows leave it out.

clone_size d_call j_call v_call cdr3_aa cdr3_nt
NA NA TRBJ1-1 TRBV14 CASGKLGGNTEAFF TGTGCCAGCGGAAAGTTGGGTGGGAACACTGAAGCTTTCTTT
NA TRBD1 TRBJ2-3 TRBV5-4 CASSLSRGQPDTQYF TGTGCCAGCAGCTTGAGCAGGGGGCAGCCAGATACGCAGTATTTT
NA TRBD1 TRBJ1-2 TRBV5-4 CASSFLMGQGIYGYTF TGTGCCAGCAGCTTTCTCATGGGACAGGGTATCTATGGCTACACCTTC
NA NA TRBJ2-6 TRBV29-1 CSVVGPGSSGANVLTF TGCAGCGTTGTGGGTCCTGGGAGTTCTGGGGCCAACGTCCTGACTTTC
NA NA TRBJ2-7 TRBV5-1 CASSFGQSYEQYF TGCGCCAGCAGCTTTGGACAGTCCTACGAGCAGTACTTC
once NA TRBJ1-1 TRBV6-6 CASSSLGGSGTEAFF TGTGCCAGCAGTTCCCTTGGGGGGTCGGGCACTGAAGCTTTCTTT
NA NA TRBJ2-1 TRBV27 CASSLYNEQFF TGTGCCAGCAGCTTATACAATGAGCAGTTCTTC
NA NA TRBJ2-5 TRBV19 CASSKASWETQYF TGTGCCAGTAGTAAGGCTAGCTGGGAGACCCAGTACTTC
NA NA TRBJ2-3 TRBV5-1 CASSLQGSTDTQYF TGCGCCAGCAGCTTGCAGGGAAGCACAGATACGCAGTATTTT
NA TRBD2 TRBJ2-7 TRBV5-4 CASSLELAGVHEQYF TGTGCCAGCAGCTTGGAACTAGCGGGAGTCCACGAGCAGTACTTC
NA TRBD2 TRBJ2-1 TRBV2 CASGERGRDYGKNEQFF TGTGCCAGCGGGGAGCGGGGAAGGGACTACGGAAAAAATGAGCAGTTCTTC
NA NA TRBJ1-4 TRBV9 CASSGGRGPREKLFF TGTGCCAGCAGTGGCGGGCGGGGCCCTCGGGAAAAACTGTTTTTT
NA TRBD2 TRBJ2-1 TRBV19 CASSGGGHEFF TGTGCCAGTAGTGGGGGGGGTCATGAGTTCTTC
NA NA TRBJ2-7 TRBV25-1 CASSEATYEQYF TGTGCCAGCAGTGAAGCGACGTACGAGCAGTACTTC
NA NA TRBJ2-7 TRBV4-1 CASSQGVSYEQYF TGCGCCAGCAGCCAAGGGGTTTCCTACGAGCAGTACTTC
NA NA TRBJ1-3 TRBV7-6 CASSPTPGGNTIYF TGTGCCAGCAGCCCCACGCCGGGCGGAAACACCATATATTTT
NA NA TRBJ2-7 TRBV9 CASSLGLSSYEQYF TGTGCCAGCAGCCTCGGACTCAGCTCCTACGAGCAGTACTTC
NA TRBD2 TRBJ2-5 TRBV7-2 CASSLLLAGQETQYF TGTGCCAGCAGCTTGTTACTAGCGGGACAGGAGACCCAGTACTTC
NA TRBD2 TRBJ2-1 TRBV2 CASGRLAGGPLFEQFF TGTGCCAGCGGCCGATTAGCGGGAGGGCCCCTTTTTGAGCAGTTCTTC
NA NA TRBJ2-5 TRBV7-9 CASSRQETQYF TGTGCCAGCAGCCGACAAGAGACCCAGTACTTC
NA NA TRBJ1-1 TRBV4-1 CASSQDTLATRGTEAFF TGCGCCAGCAGCCAAGACACCCTCGCCACCCGCGGCACTGAAGCTTTCTTT
NA TRBD2 TRBJ2-7 TRBV15 CATSRVGTTYEQYF TGTGCCACCAGCAGAGTCGGGACTACCTACGAGCAGTACTTC
NA NA TRBJ1-2 TRBV2 CASGAAALNYGYTF TGTGCCAGCGGGGCAGCCGCGCTAAACTATGGCTACACCTTC
NA TRBD1 TRBJ2-1 TRBV29-1 CSVEDAPGDRYNEQFF TGCAGCGTTGAAGATGCGCCCGGGGACAGATACAATGAGCAGTTCTTC
once NA TRBJ2-1 TRBV9 CASSARYNEQFF TGTGCCAGCAGCGCGCGCTACAATGAGCAGTTCTTC
NA NA TRBJ2-2 TRBV5-1 CASSLAGYSTGELFF TGCGCCAGCAGCTTGGCGGGGTATTCAACCGGGGAGCTGTTTTTT
NA NA TRBJ2-7 TRBV27 CASSLLGGGYEQYF TGTGCCAGCAGTTTGTTAGGGGGAGGCTACGAGCAGTACTTC
NA NA TRBJ1-5 TRBV4-2 CASSQVAEPNQPQHF TGTGCCAGCAGCCAAGTGGCAGAGCCTAATCAGCCCCAGCATTTT
few NA TRBJ1-1 TRBV2 CASSESLTGNTEAFF TGTGCCAGCAGTGAATCGTTAACTGGGAACACTGAAGCTTTCTTT
NA NA TRBJ2-5 TRBV7-9 CASSPGLSSPETQYF TGTGCCAGCAGCCCAGGACTGTCTAGCCCAGAGACCCAGTACTTC
NA NA TRBJ2-7 TRBV18 CASSPPISSYEQYF TGTGCCAGCTCACCACCGATAAGCTCCTACGAGCAGTACTTC
NA TRBD1 TRBJ2-3 TRBV13 CASSHSGQGSTKTSTDTQYF TGTGCCAGCAGCCACTCGGGACAGGGGTCCACGAAAACTAGCACAGATACGCAGTATTTT
NA TRBD2 TRBJ2-1 TRBV2 CASQSGAGGSSYNEQFF TGTGCCAGTCAATCGGGCGCGGGAGGAAGCTCCTACAATGAGCAGTTCTTC
NA NA TRBJ1-2 TRBV4-1 CASSDRRGSNYGYTF TGCGCCAGCAGCGACCGAAGAGGATCCAACTATGGCTACACCTTC
NA TRBD2 TRBJ2-7 TRBV6-1 CASRTGTSMNEQYF TGTGCCAGCAGGACCGGGACTAGCATGAACGAGCAGTACTTC
NA NA TRBJ2-7 TRBV6-7 CASTPTWQYF TGTGCCAGCACTCCGACCTGGCAGTACTTC
NA NA TRBJ1-4 TRBV18 CASSPTGSGANEKLFF TGTGCCAGCTCACCTACAGGGAGCGGCGCTAATGAAAAACTGTTTTTT
NA TRBD2 TRBJ2-5 TRBV5-8 CASSSGLAGGETQYF TGTGCCAGCAGCTCGGGACTAGCGGGCGGAGAGACCCAGTACTTC
NA TRBD1 TRBJ2-7 TRBV27 CASSLLNHRGPDEQYF TGTGCCAGCAGTTTGCTGAATCACAGGGGCCCAGACGAGCAGTACTTC
NA TRBD2 TRBJ2-1 TRBV7-9 CASSSATSPDKEQFF TGTGCCAGCAGCTCAGCGACTAGCCCGGATAAGGAGCAGTTCTTC
once NA TRBJ1-4 TRBV28 CASSFLQDNEKLFF TGTGCCAGCAGTTTCTTACAGGACAATGAAAAACTGTTTTTT
NA TRBD2 TRBJ2-1 TRBV27 CASSQTSGSSLYNEQFF TGTGCCAGCAGTCAAACTAGCGGGAGCTCCTTGTACAATGAGCAGTTCTTC
NA NA TRBJ2-7 TRBV6-5 CASSPPGYEQYF TGTGCCAGCAGCCCCCCCGGCTACGAGCAGTACTTC
NA NA TRBJ2-7 TRBV7-9 CASSFTGGDYEQYF TGTGCCAGCAGCTTTACAGGGGGGGATTACGAGCAGTACTTC
NA TRBD1 TRBJ2-7 TRBV2 CASTHGTVFYEQYF TGTGCCAGCACTCATGGGACAGTTTTCTACGAGCAGTACTTC
NA TRBD1 TRBJ1-2 TRBV7-9 CASSLVGQGYTF TGTGCCAGCAGCTTAGTGGGACAGGGCTACACCTTC
NA NA TRBJ1-1 TRBV6-1 CASSEAGGNTEAFF TGTGCCAGCAGTGAAGCGGGCGGGAACACTGAAGCTTTCTTT